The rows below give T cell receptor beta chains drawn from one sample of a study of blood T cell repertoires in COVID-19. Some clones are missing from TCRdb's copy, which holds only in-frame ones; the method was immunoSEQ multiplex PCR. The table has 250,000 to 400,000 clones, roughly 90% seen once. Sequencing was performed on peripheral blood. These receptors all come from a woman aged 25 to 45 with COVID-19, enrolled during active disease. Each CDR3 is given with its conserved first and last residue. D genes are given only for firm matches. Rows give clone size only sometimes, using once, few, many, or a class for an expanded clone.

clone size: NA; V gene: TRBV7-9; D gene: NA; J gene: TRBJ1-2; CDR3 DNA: TGTGCCAGCAGCTTAGACACAAGTGGCTACACCTTC; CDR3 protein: CASSLDTSGYTF
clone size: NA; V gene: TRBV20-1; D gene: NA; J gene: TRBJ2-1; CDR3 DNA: TGCAGTGCCCTTTACAATGAGCAGTTCTTC; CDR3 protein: CSALYNEQFF
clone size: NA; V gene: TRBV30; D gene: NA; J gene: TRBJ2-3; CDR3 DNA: TGTGCCTGCCCCCCCGCAGGAGGAAGAACAGATACGCAGTATTTT; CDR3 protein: CACPPAGGRTDTQYF
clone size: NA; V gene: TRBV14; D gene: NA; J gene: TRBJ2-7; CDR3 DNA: TGTGCCAGCAGCCAAAGGACAGTTTACGAGCAGTACTTC; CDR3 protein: CASSQRTVYEQYF
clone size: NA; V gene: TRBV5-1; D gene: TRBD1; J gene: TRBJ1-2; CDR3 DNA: TGCGCCAGCAGCTCGACAGGGGGCGCAGACTATGGCTACACCTTC; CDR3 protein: CASSSTGGADYGYTF
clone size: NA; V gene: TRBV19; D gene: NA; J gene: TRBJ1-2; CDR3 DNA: TGTGCCAGTAGGATGGACAGTAACTATGGCTACACCTTC; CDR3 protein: CASRMDSNYGYTF
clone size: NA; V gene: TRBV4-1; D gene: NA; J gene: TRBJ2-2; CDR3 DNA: TGCGCCAGCAGGGGGGCCCCAAACCATACCAAGACCGGGGAGCTGTTTTTT; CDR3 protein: CASRGAPNHTKTGELFF
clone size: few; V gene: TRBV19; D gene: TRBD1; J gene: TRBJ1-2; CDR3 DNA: TGTGCCAGTAGTATCGGACAGGGAGGGAACTATGGCTACACCTTC; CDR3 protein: CASSIGQGGNYGYTF
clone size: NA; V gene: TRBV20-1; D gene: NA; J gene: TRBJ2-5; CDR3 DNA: TGCAGTGCTAGTTTCGTTCAAGAGACCCAGTACTTC; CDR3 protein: CSASFVQETQYF
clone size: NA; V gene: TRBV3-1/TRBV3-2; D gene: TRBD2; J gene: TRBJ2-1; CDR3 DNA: TGTGCCAGCAGCCGACTAGCGGCGAACAATGAGCAGTTCTTC; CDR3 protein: CASSRLAANNEQFF
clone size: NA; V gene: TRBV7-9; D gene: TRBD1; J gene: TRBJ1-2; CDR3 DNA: TGTGCCAGCAGCCCGGGACAGGGCCTGTATGGCTACACCTTC; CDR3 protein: CASSPGQGLYGYTF
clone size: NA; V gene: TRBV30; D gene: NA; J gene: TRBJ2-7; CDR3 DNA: TGTGCCTGGAGCGCAGGGGAACTCTACGAGCAGTACTTC; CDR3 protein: CAWSAGELYEQYF
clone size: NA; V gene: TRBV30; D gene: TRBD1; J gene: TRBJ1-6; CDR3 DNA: TGTGCCGCGTTGACAGGGTATGACTCACCCCTCCACTTT; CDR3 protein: CAALTGYDSPLHF
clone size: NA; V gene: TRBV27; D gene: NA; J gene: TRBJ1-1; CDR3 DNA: TGTGCCAGCAGTTTGGCGGGAATCATGAACACTGAAGCTTTCTTT; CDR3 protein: CASSLAGIMNTEAFF
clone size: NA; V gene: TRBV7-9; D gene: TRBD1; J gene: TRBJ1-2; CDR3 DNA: TGTGCCAGCAGCCCGACCGGGACAGAGTTTTGGGGCTATGGCTACACCTTC; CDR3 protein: CASSPTGTEFWGYGYTF
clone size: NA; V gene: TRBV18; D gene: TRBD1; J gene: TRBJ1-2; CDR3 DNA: TGTGCCAGCTCACAGGACAGGGTCTATGGCTACACCTTC; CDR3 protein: CASSQDRVYGYTF
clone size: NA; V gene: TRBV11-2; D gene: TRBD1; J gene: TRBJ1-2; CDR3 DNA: TGTGCCAGCAGCATAGACAGGGTGGGAGGCTACACCTTC; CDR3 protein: CASSIDRVGGYTF
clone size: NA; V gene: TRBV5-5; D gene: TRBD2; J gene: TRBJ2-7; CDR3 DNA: TGTGCCAGCAGCACGGGCAGCGGGAGATTCAACGAGCAGTACTTC; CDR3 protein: CASSTGSGRFNEQYF
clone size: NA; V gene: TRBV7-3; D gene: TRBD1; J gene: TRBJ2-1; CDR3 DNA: TGTGCCAGCAGCTTAAACGGACAGGGTCGAGGGAATGAGCAGTTCTTC; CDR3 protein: CASSLNGQGRGNEQFF
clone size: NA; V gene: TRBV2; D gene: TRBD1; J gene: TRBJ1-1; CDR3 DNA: TGTGCCAGCAGGGGGACAGGATCGAACACTGAAGCTTTCTTT; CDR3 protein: CASRGTGSNTEAFF
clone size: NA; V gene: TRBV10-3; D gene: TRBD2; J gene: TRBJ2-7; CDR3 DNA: TGTGCCATCAGTGAGGCTAGCGGGAGCTCCTACGAGCAGTACTTC; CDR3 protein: CAISEASGSSYEQYF
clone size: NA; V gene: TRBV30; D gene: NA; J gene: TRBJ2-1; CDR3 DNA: TGTGCCTGGAGTAGCCAGGGATATGAGCAGTTCTTC; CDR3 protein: CAWSSQGYEQFF
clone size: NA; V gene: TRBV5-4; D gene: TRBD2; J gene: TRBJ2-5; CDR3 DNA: TGTGCCAGCAGCGACGCGGGCCCTAGCGGCCAAGAGACCCAGTACTTC; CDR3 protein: CASSDAGPSGQETQYF
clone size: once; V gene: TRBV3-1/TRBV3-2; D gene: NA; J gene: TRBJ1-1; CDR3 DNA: TGTGCCAGCAGCCAAGATCCAGGCCGGGCTTTCTTT; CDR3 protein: CASSQDPGRAFF
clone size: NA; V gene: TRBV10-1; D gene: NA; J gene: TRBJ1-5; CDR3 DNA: TGCGCCAGCAGTGCCGGGGACATTTATCAGCCCCAGCATTTT; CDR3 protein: CASSAGDIYQPQHF
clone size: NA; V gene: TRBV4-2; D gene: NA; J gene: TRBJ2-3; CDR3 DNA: TGTGCCAGCAGCTCCTCCGGTTCTAGCACAGATACGCAGTATTTT; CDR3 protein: CASSSSGSSTDTQYF
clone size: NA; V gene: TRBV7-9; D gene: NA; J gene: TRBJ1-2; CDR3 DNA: TGTGCCAGCAGCTTAAAGTTGTTGGGCAGGGAAGGCCGCCGAGGCTACACCTTC; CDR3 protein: CASSLKLLGREGRRGYTF
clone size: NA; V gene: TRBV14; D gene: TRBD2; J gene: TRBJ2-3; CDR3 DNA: TGTGCCAGCAGCCAAGGACGGCTAGCGGGAGTGGGGAGCACAGATACGCAGTATTTT; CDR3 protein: CASSQGRLAGVGSTDTQYF
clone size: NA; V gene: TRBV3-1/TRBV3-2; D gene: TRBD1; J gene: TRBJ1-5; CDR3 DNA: TGTGCCAGCAGTCAAGACGGGACAGGCCCTCAGCCCCAGCATTTT; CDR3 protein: CASSQDGTGPQPQHF
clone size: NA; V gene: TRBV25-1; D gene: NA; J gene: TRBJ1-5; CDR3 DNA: TGTGCCAGCCCCCATTACAGGGATTGTCAGCCCCAGCATTTT; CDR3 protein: CASPHYRDCQPQHF
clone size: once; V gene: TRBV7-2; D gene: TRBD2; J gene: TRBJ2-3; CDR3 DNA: TGTGCCAGCAGCTTACGCGGGAGGGCCTCAGATACGCAGTATTTT; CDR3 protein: CASSLRGRASDTQYF
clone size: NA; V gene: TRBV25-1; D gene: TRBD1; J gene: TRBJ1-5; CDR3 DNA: TGTGCCAGCAGTGCGGACAGGTTCGGGCAGCCCCAGCATTTT; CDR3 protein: CASSADRFGQPQHF
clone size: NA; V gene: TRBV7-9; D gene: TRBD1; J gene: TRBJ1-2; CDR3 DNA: TGTGCCAGCAGCCTAGTTCCGACAGGGGCGCATGGCTACACCTTC; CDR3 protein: CASSLVPTGAHGYTF
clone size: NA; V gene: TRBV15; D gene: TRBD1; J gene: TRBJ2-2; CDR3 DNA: TGTGCCACCAGCAGAAGGGGACAGGGTGGCGGCGGGGAGCTGTTTTTT; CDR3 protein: CATSRRGQGGGGELFF
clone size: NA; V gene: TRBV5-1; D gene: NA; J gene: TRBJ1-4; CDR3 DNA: TGCGCCAGCAGCTTCGATCCTAGGGGTGAAAAACTGTTTTTT; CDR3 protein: CASSFDPRGEKLFF
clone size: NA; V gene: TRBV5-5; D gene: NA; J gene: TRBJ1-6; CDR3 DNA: TGTGCCAGCCACATGTTTAATTCACCCCTCCACTTT; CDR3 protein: CASHMFNSPLHF
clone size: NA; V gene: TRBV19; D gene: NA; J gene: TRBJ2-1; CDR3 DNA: TGTGCCAGTAGTATATTTACTAGCCCTAGTCTATACAATGAGCAGTTCTTC; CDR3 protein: CASSIFTSPSLYNEQFF
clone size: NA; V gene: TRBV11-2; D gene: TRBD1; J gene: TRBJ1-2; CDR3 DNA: TGTGCCAGCAGCTTTGGACAGGGCTATGGCTACACCTTC; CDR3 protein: CASSFGQGYGYTF
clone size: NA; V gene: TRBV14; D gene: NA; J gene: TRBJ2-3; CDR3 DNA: TGTGCCAGCAGCCAAGTATCTGACAGTACGCAGTATTTT; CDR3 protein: CASSQVSDSTQYF
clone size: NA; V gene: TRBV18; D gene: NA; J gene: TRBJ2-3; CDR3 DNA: TGTGCCAGCTCCCAAACCTCCGGGAGCACAGATACGCAGTATTTT; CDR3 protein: CASSQTSGSTDTQYF
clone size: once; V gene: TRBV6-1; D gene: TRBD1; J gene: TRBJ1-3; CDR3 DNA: TGTGCCAGCAGTGAGCTACCTACAGGGGCCGAATCTGTCTCTGGAAACACCATATATTTT; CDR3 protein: CASSELPTGAESVSGNTIYF
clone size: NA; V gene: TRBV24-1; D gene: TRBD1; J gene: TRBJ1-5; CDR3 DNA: TGTGCCACCAGTGGCAATGACAGGGGCAATCAGCCCCAGCATTTT; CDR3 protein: CATSGNDRGNQPQHF
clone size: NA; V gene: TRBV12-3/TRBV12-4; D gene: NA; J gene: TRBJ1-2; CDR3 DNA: TGTGCCAGCAGTTTAGCGCGGGGTTTTGGCTACACCTTC; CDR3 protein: CASSLARGFGYTF
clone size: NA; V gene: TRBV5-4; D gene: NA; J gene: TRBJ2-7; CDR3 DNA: TGTGCCAGCAGCTGGGGCGCGGTCTACGAGCAGTACTTC; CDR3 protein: CASSWGAVYEQYF
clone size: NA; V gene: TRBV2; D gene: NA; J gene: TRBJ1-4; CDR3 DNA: TGTGCCAGCCTACCCCAGGGAAGGAATGAAAAACTGTTTTTT; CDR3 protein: CASLPQGRNEKLFF
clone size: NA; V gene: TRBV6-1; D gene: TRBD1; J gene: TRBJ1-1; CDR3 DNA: TGTGCCAGCAGTGAATGGAAGGGGGCCTACGCTGAAGCTTTCTTT; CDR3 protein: CASSEWKGAYAEAFF
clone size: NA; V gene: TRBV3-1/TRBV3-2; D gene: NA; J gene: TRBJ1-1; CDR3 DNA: TGTGCCAGCAGCCCATCAGGGGCGAACACTGAAGCTTTCTTT; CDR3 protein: CASSPSGANTEAFF
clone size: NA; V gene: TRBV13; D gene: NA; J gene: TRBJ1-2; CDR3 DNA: TGTGCCAGCAGCCCGCCGGCAGGGCTCTATGGCTACACCTTC; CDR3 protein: CASSPPAGLYGYTF
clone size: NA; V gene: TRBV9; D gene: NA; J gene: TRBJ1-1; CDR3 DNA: TGTGCCAGCAGCGGTGGGGGGGCAGGGAGGAACACTGAAGCTTTCTTT; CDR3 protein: CASSGGGAGRNTEAFF
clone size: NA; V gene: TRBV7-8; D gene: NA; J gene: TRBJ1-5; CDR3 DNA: TGTGCCAGCAGCCCCCAGACAGGCAATCAGCCCCAGCATTTT; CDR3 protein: CASSPQTGNQPQHF
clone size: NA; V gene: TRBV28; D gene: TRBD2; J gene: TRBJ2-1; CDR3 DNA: TGTGCCAGCAGTTTCTTGCGGGAGGGGTATGAGCAGTTCTTC; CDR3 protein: CASSFLREGYEQFF
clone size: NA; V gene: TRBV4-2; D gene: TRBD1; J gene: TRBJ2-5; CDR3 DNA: TGTGCCAGCAGCCAAGATCGAGGGACAGGGGGGGGGACCCAGTACTTC; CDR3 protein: CASSQDRGTGGGTQYF
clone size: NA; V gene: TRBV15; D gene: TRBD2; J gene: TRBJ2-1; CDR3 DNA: TGTGCCACCAGCAGAGACGGCGGGAGTAACAATGAGCAGTTCTTC; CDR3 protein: CATSRDGGSNNEQFF
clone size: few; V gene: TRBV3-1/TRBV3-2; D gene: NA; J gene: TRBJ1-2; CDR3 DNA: TGTGCCAGCAGCACCCCACAGGGTTATGGCTACACCTTC; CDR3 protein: CASSTPQGYGYTF
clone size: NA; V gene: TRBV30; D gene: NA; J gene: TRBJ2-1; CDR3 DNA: TGTGCCTGGAGTGTACGGGACAATGAGCAGTTCTTC; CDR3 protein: CAWSVRDNEQFF
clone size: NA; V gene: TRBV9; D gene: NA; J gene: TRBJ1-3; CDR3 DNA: TGTGCCAGCAGCGTATTATCGGACAGTTATTTTGGAAACACCATATATTTT; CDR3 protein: CASSVLSDSYFGNTIYF
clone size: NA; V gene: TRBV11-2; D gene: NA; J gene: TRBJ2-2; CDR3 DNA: TGTGCCAGCAGCCAAGACAGGTCGAACACCGGGGAGCTGTTTTTT; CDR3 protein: CASSQDRSNTGELFF
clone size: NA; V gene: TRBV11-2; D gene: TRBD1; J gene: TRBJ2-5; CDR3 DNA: TGTGCCAGCAGCGGAACAGGGGGCCGGTACCAAGAGACCCAGTACTTC; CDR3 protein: CASSGTGGRYQETQYF
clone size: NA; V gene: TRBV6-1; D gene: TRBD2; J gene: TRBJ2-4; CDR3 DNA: TGTGCCAGCAGTGAAGGGGGGAGGGGAGACATTCAGTACTTC; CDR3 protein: CASSEGGRGDIQYF
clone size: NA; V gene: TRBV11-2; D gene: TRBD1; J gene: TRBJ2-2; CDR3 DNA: TGTGCCAGCAGCCCCGCCGGGACAGGGTTCACCGGGGAGCTGTTTTTT; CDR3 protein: CASSPAGTGFTGELFF